This T cell receptor beta chain was captured in a study of cytomegalovirus exposure and HLA in healthy donors. General study results and limits: Exclusion as indistinguishable affected some V segments, including TRBV6-2 and TRBV6-3. Data from an earlier analysis indicated that most TCR beta V segments were productive either about 90% or about 30% of the time.

Notes on this clone: As yet, its antigen is unknown.

Researchers ran the PCR with 60 Vbeta and 13 Jbeta primers. TCRdb's copy holds only in-frame clones and misses some; the assay was immunoSEQ multiplex PCR. The sample includes over 50,000 clones, around 87% of them seen just once. Trimming cost V 2 bases and J 5 bases, with 9 bases left between them. Germline V CDR1 and CDR2: MGHDK, SYGVNS. This CDR3 comprises 14 residues. The rearrangement joins TRBV25-1 to TRBJ2-2, with D unresolved. Sequencing used PBMCs. The clonotype originates from a man aged 18-30 years in good health and CMV-seronegative. Written as DNA, the CDR3 is TGTGCCAGCAGTGAAAGCAGGTTTACCGGGGAGCTGTTTTTT. Residues: CASSESRFTGELFF.